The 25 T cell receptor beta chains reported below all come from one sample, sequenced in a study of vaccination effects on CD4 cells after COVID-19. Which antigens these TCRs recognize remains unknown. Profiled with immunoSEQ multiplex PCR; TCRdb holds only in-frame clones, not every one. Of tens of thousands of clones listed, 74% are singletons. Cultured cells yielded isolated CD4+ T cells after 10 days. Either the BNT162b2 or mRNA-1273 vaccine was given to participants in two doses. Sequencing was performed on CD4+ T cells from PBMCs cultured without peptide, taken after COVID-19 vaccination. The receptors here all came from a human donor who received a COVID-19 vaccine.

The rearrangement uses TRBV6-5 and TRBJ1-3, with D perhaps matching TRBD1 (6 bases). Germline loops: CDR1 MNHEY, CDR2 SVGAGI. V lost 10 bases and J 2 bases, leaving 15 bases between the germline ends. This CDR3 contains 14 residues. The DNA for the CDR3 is TGTGCCACCACACAGGGAAGTGCTGGAAACACCATATATTTT. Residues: CATTQGSAGNTIYF.

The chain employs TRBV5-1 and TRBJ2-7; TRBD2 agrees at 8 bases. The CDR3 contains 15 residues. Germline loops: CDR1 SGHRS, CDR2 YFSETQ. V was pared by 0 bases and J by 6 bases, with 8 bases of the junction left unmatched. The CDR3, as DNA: TGCGCCAGCAGCTTGGCCGCGGGGGGCCCGTCCGAGCAGTACTTC. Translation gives CASSLAAGGPSEQYF.

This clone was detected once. CDR3 sequence: CASSADSVSNQPQHF. The CDR3 DNA is TGTGCCAGCAGCGCAGACAGTGTTAGCAATCAGCCCCAGCATTTT. This chain connects TRBV28 to TRBJ1-5; possibly TRBD1 for D (5 bases). The germline V and J ends were trimmed by 6 bases and 0 bases, with 12 bases remaining between them. CDR1 is MDHEN, CDR2 SYDVKM, per germline. The CDR3 loop spans 15 amino acids.

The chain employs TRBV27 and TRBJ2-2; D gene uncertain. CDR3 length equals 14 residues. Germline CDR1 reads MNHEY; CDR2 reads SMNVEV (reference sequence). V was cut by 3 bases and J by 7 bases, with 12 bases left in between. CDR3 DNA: TGTGCCAGCAGTTTGAAGCCAGAACTCGGGGAGCTGTTTTTT. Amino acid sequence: CASSLKPELGELFF.

Here the CDR3 reads CASRDRVDYGYTF. The CDR3 nucleotides are TGTGCCAGCAGGGACAGGGTGGACTATGGCTACACCTTC. The V gene is TRBV2, the J gene TRBJ1-2, with TRBD1 matching over 8 bases. The germline V gene has CDR1 SNHLY and CDR2 FYNNEI. V dropped 6 bases and J dropped 3; count of bases not matched to a gene: 3. The CDR3 totals 13 residues.

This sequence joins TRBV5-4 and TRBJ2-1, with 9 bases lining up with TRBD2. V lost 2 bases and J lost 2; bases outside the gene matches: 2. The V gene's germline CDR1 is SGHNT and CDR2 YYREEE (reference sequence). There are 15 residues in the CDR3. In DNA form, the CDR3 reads TGTGCCAGCAGCTTAGCGGGGGGAGCCTACAATGAGCAGTTCTTC. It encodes CASSLAGGAYNEQFF.

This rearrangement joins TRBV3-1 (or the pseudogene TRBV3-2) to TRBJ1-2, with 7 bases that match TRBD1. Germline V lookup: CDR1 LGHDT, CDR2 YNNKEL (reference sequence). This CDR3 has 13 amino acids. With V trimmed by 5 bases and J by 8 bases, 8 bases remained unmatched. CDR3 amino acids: CASSSTGASGYTF. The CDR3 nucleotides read TGTGCCAGCAGCAGTACAGGGGCCAGCGGCTACACCTTC.

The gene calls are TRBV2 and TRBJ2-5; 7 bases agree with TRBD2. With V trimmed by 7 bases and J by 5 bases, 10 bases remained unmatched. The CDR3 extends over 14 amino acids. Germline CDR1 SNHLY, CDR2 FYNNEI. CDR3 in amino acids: CASTLGGGRETQYF. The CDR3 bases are TGTGCCAGCACCCTGGGCGGGGGACGGGAGACCCAGTACTTC.

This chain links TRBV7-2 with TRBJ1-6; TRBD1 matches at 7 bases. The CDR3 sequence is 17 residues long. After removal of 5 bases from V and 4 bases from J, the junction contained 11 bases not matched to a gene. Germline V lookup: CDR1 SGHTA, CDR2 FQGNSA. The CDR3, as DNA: TGTGCCAGCAGCCTCCGTCCGACAGGGCCATATAATTCACCCCTCCACTTT. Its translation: CASSLRPTGPYNSPLHF.

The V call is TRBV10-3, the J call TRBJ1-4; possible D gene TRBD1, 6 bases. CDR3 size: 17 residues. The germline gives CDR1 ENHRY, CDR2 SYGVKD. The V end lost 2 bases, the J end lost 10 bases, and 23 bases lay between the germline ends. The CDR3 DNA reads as TGTGCCATCAGTGAGGTCCCGACAGGCCGGTATGGAGTAAAACTGTTTTTT. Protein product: CAISEVPTGRYGVKLFF.

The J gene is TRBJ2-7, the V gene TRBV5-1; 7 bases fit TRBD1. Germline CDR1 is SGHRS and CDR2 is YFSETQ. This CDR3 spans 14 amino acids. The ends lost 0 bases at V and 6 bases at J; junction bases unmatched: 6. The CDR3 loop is CASSLVDRVGEQYF. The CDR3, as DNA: TGCGCCAGCAGCTTGGTTGACAGGGTTGGCGAGCAGTACTTC. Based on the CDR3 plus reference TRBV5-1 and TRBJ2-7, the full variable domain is KAGVTQTPRYLIKTRGQQVTLSCSPISGHRSVSWYQQTPGQGLQFLFEYFSETQRNKGNFPGRFSGRQFSNSRSEMNVSTLELGDSALYLCASSLVDRVGEQYFGPGTRLTVT.

The CDR3 protein is CASSSNLLTGVRETQYF. The CDR3 DNA reads as TGTGCCAGCAGCTCGAACTTACTAACGGGGGTGAGAGAGACCCAGTACTTC. V and J are TRBV7-2 and TRBJ2-5; a possible D gene is TRBD2 (6 bases). Germline values: CDR1 SGHTA, CDR2 FQGNSA. The CDR3 spans 17 residues. Trimming removed 4 bases from V and 4 bases from J, with 22 bases in between.

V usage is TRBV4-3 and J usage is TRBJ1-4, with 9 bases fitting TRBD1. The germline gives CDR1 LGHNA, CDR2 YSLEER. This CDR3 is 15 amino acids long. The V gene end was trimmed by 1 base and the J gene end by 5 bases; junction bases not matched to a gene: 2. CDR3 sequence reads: CASSQVGTGNEKLFF. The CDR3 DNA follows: TGCGCCAGCAGCCAAGTAGGGACAGGGAATGAAAAACTGTTTTTT.

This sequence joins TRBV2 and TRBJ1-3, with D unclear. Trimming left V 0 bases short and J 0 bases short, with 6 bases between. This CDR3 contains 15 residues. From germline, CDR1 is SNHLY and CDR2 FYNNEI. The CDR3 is CASSEARFSGNTIYF. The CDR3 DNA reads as TGTGCCAGCAGTGAAGCGCGATTCTCTGGAAACACCATATATTTT.

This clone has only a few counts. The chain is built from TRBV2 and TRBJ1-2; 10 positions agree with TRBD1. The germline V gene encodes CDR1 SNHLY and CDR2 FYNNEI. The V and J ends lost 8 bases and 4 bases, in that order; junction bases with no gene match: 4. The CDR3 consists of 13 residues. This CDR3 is CASDRGQSYGYTF. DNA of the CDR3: TGTGCCAGCGACAGGGGGCAAAGCTATGGCTACACCTTC.

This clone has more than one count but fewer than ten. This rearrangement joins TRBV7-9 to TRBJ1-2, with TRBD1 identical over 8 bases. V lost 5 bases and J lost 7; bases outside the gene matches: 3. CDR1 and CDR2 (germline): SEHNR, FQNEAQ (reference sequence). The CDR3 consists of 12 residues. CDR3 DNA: TGTGCCAGCAGCGACACAGGGGGTGGCTACACCTTC. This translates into CASSDTGGGYTF.

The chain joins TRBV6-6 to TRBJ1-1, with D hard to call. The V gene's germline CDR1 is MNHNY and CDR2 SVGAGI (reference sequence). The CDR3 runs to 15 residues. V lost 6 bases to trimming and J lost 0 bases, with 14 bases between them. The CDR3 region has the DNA TGTGCCAGCAGCGGATTCCAGCTCATGAACACTGAAGCTTTCTTT. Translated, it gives CASSGFQLMNTEAFF.

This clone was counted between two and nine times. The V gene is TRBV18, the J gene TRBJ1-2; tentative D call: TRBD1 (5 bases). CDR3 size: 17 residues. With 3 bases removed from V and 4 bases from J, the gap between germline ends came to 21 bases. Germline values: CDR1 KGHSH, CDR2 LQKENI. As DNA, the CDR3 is TGTGCCAGCTCACCCGCCACTCCACTTAGGGGAGGCTATGGCTACACCTTC. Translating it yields CASSPATPLRGGYGYTF.

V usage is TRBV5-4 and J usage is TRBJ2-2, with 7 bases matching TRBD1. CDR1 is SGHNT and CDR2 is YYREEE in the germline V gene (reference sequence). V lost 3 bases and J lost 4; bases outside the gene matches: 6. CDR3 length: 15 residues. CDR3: CASSSNRGGTGELFF. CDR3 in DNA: TGTGCCAGCAGCTCGAACAGGGGTGGCACCGGGGAGCTGTTTTTT.

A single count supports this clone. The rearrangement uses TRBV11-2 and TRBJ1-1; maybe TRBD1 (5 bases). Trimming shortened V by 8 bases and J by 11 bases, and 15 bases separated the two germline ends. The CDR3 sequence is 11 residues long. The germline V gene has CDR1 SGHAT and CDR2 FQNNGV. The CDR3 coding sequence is TGTGCCAGCCACGGGGGGTCACGGGCTTTCTTT. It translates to CASHGGSRAFF.

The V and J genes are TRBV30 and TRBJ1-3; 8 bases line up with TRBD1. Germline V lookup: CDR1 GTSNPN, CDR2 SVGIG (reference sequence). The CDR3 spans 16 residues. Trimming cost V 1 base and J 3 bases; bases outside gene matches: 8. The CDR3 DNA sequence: TGTGCCTGGAGTGCCCCCGCGACAGGGGTTGGAAACACCATATATTTT. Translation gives CAWSAPATGVGNTIYF.

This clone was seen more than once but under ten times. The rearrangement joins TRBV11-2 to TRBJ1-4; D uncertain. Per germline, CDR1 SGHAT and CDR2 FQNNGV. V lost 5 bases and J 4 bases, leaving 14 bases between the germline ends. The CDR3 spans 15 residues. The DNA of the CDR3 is TGTGCCAGCAGCCCTAAGAGGAGGGATAATGAAAAACTGTTTTTT. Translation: CASSPKRRDNEKLFF.

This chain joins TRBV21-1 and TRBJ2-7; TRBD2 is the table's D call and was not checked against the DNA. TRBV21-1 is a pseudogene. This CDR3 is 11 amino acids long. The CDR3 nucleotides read TGTGCCAGCAGGGAGTTTAACGAGCAGTACTTC. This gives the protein CASREFNEQYF.

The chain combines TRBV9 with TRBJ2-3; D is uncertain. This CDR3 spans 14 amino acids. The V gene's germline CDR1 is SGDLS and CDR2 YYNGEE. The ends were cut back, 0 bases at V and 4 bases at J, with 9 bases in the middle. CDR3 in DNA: TGTGCCAGCAGCGTAGATTCCGTCCCAGATACGCAGTATTTT. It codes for CASSVDSVPDTQYF.

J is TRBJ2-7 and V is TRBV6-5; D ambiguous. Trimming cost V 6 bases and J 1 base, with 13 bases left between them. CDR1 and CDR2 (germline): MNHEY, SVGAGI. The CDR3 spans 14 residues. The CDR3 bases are TGTGCCAGCAGGGGGTCAGGCCATTCCTACGAGCAGTACTTC. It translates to CASRGSGHSYEQYF.